Presented here are 32 T cell receptor beta chains from one specimen sequenced in a study of blood T cell repertoires in COVID-19. Some clones are missing from TCRdb's copy, which holds only in-frame ones; the method was immunoSEQ multiplex PCR. This table holds fewer than 250,000 clones, nearly 95% found once. Sequenced: peripheral blood. The origin of the receptors is a young man with COVID-19, enrolled during active disease.

The chain joins TRBV5-1 to TRBJ1-1; 10 bases are a match to TRBD1. The CDR3 totals 16 residues. Germline V gene sequence: CDR1 SGHRS, CDR2 YFSETQ. Trimming removed 5 bases from V and 5 bases from J; junction bases left unmatched: 12. This chain's CDR3 is CASSTRAWTGGTEAFF. The DNA for the CDR3 is TGCGCCAGCAGTACACGAGCCTGGACAGGGGGTACTGAAGCTTTCTTT. Full variable domain (missing parts from reference TRBV5-1 and TRBJ1-1): KAGVTQTPRYLIKTRGQQVTLSCSPISGHRSVSWYQQTPGQGLQFLFEYFSETQRNKGNFPGRFSGRQFSNSRSEMNVSTLELGDSALYLCASSTRAWTGGTEAFFGQGTRLTVV.

V usage is TRBV4-1 and J usage is TRBJ1-1; D perhaps matches TRBD1 (6 bases). Germline CDR1 and CDR2: MGHRA and YSYEKL. The CDR3 totals 19 residues. V was clipped by 0 bases and J by 0 bases, with 20 bases between them. The CDR3 loop reads CASSQEGGRTSMMNTEAFF. The CDR3 bases are TGCGCCAGCAGCCAAGAGGGGGGGCGTACGTCGATGATGAACACTGAAGCTTTCTTT.

The rearrangement uses TRBV2 and TRBJ1-6, with TRBD1 matching over 11 bases. CDR3 length: 17 residues. V trimming: 7 bases; J trimming: 0 bases; junction bases outside the gene matches: 5. CDR1 is SNHLY and CDR2 is FYNNEI in the germline V gene. The chain's CDR3 is CASNRDRGSSYNSPLHF. In nucleotides, the CDR3 is TGTGCCAGCAACCGGGACAGGGGGAGCTCCTATAATTCACCCCTCCACTTT.

This CDR3 reads CASSATSGATTDTQYF. As DNA, the CDR3 is TGTGCCAGCAGCGCGACTAGCGGGGCGACCACAGATACGCAGTATTTT. The rearrangement uses TRBV7-9 and TRBJ2-3, with TRBD2 matching 11 bases. The CDR3 runs 16 residues. V trimming: 5 bases; J trimming: 2 bases; junction bases outside the gene matches: 6. Germline V lookup: CDR1 SEHNR, CDR2 FQNEAQ (reference sequence).

The chain's CDR3 is CASSIDSITDTQYF. Here the CDR3 DNA reads TGTGCCAGTAGTATAGATTCTATCACAGATACGCAGTATTTT. The V gene is TRBV19, the J gene TRBJ2-3; D uncertain. Trimming took off 0 bases at V and 2 bases at J, with 6 bases between the two ends. Germline V CDR1 and CDR2: LNHDA, SQIVND (reference sequence). The CDR3 length is 14 residues.

Only one count was recorded for this clone. The V gene is TRBV3-1 (or the pseudogene TRBV3-2), the J gene TRBJ1-5; 7 nucleotides align to TRBD1. V trimming: 3 bases; J trimming: 7 bases; junction bases outside the gene matches: 9. The germline V gene has CDR1 LGHDT and CDR2 YNNKEL (reference sequence). The CDR3 length is 15 residues. The CDR3 coding sequence is TGTGCCAGCAGCCAGTCCGACAGGGTTTACCAGCCCCAGCATTTT. The encoded protein is CASSQSDRVYQPQHF.

V is TRBV5-4 and J is TRBJ1-5; 8 nucleotides match TRBD1. Germline V CDR1 and CDR2: SGHNT, YYREEE (reference sequence). Losses at the gene ends were 4 bases for V and 2 bases for J; bases not matched to a gene: 2. CDR3 length: 14 amino acids. This CDR3 is CASSIQGGNQPQHF. The CDR3 nucleotides are TGTGCCAGCAGCATACAGGGGGGCAATCAGCCCCAGCATTTT.

V is TRBV29-1 and J is TRBJ2-3; 9 bases are shared with TRBD2. Germline V gives CDR1 SQVTM, CDR2 ANQGSEA. The CDR3 consists of 15 residues. The ends lost 3 bases at V and 1 base at J; junction bases unmatched: 5. CDR3: CSVERRGGGTDTQYF. As DNA, the CDR3 is TGCAGCGTTGAGAGGCGGGGGGGCGGCACAGATACGCAGTATTTT.

About this clone: In the same sample, other DNA sequences code for this CDR3. This chain uses TRBV2 with TRBJ1-5, with 7 bases identical to TRBD1. The germline gives CDR1 SNHLY, CDR2 FYNNEI. This CDR3 is 13 amino acids long. V was pared by 6 bases and J by 1 base, with 0 bases of the junction left unmatched. The CDR3 DNA reads TGTGCCAGCAGGACAGGGAGCAATCAGCCCCAGCATTTT. This translates into CASRTGSNQPQHF.

This clone was detected only a few times. The same CDR3 arises from other DNA sequences in this sample as well. The V call is TRBV6-6, the J call TRBJ1-2; TRBD1 might be the D (6 bases). V was cut by 6 bases and J by 1 base, with 9 bases left in between. The germline V gene has CDR1 MNHNY and CDR2 SVGAGI (reference sequence). The CDR3 totals 13 residues. Here the CDR3 DNA reads TGTGCCAGCAGCCGGGACATTAACTATGGCTACACCTTC. Translating it yields CASSRDINYGYTF.

The chain is built from TRBV5-5 and TRBJ2-7; perhaps TRBD2 as D (5 bases). This CDR3 has 15 residues. The germline CDR1 and CDR2 sequences are SGHKS and YYEKEE (reference sequence). V was shortened by 0 bases and J by 7 bases, with 17 bases between the two germline ends. The CDR3 spells CASSLVGAASGEQYF. CDR3 bases: TGTGCCAGCAGCTTGGTAGGAGCCGCATCGGGGGAGCAGTACTTC. The whole variable domain, remainder taken from reference TRBV5-5 and TRBJ2-7, is DAGVTQSPTHLIKTRGQQVTLRCSPISGHKSVSWYQQVLGQGPQFIFQYYEKEERGRGNFPDRFSARQFPNYSSELNVNALLLGDSALYLCASSLVGAASGEQYFGPGTRLTVT.

The chain couples TRBV9 to TRBJ1-3; possible D gene TRBD1, 6 bases. The CDR3 is 16 residues long. V dropped 2 bases and J dropped 0 bases, with 12 bases sitting between them. In germline, CDR1 is SGDLS, CDR2 YYNGEE. As DNA, the CDR3 is TGTGCCAGCAGCGTGAACAGGGAAATCTCTGGAAACACCATATATTTT. This gives the protein CASSVNREISGNTIYF.

The chain recombines TRBV5-1 with TRBJ1-3, with TRBD1 matching over 7 bases. The junction had 4 bases not matched to a gene; V was cut back by 4 bases and J by 0 bases. Germline V gene data show CDR1 as SGHRS and CDR2 as YFSETQ. This CDR3 is 15 amino acids long. Here the CDR3 reads CASSETGTSGNTIYF. The CDR3 nucleotides read TGCGCCAGCAGCGAGACAGGGACCTCTGGAAACACCATATATTTT. Full variable domain (rest looked up from reference TRBV5-1 and TRBJ1-3): KAGVTQTPRYLIKTRGQQVTLSCSPISGHRSVSWYQQTPGQGLQFLFEYFSETQRNKGNFPGRFSGRQFSNSRSEMNVSTLELGDSALYLCASSETGTSGNTIYFGEGSWLTVV.

The V and J genes are TRBV4-2 and TRBJ2-4; no firm D call. The V gene lost 1 base and the J gene lost 2 bases, with 12 bases spanning the gap. This CDR3 comprises 16 residues. Germline CDR1 and CDR2: LGHNA and YNFKEQ. DNA for the CDR3: TGTGCCAGCAGCCAAGGGGCCATTGGGTCCAAAAACATTCAGTACTTC. Amino acids: CASSQGAIGSKNIQYF.

The chain is built from TRBV5-1 and TRBJ2-2; the D gene is possibly TRBD1 (6 bases). Trimming stripped 4 bases from V and 5 bases from J, with 9 bases between. CDR3 length equals 13 residues. Per germline, CDR1 SGHRS and CDR2 YFSETQ. The CDR3 region has the DNA TGCGCCAGCAGCCTGGACAGTACCGGGGAGCTGTTTTTT. Its protein is CASSLDSTGELFF.

The chain couples TRBV15 to TRBJ1-2; 7 positions agree with TRBD1. The germline V gene has CDR1 LNHNV and CDR2 YYDKDF (reference sequence). After removal of 2 bases from V and 8 bases from J, the junction contained 14 bases not matched to a gene. The CDR3 has 16 amino acids. CDR3 loop: CATSRIGTEIARGYTF. The CDR3 coding sequence is TGTGCCACCAGCAGAATCGGGACAGAGATAGCGCGGGGCTACACCTTC.

The rearrangement uses TRBV19 and TRBJ1-2; D is ambiguous. The CDR3 is made up of 14 amino acids. Germline values: CDR1 LNHDA, CDR2 SQIVND (reference sequence). Between the trimmed V and J ends, which lost 3 bases and 5 bases, there was a span of 13 bases. The CDR3 here is CASSIQKGGYGYTF. DNA for the CDR3: TGTGCCAGTAGTATTCAAAAGGGCGGGTATGGCTACACCTTC.

The chain employs TRBV6-5 and TRBJ2-7; TRBD1 might be the D (7 bases). There are 14 residues in the CDR3. The germline CDR1 and CDR2 sequences are MNHEY and SVGAGI. The V end was cut by 2 bases, the J end by 0 bases, with 8 bases between. The CDR3 sequence: CASSYQGGSYEQYF. The CDR3 region has the DNA TGTGCCAGCAGTTACCAGGGGGGCTCCTACGAGCAGTACTTC.

The chain combines TRBV7-9 with TRBJ1-6; tentatively, D is TRBD1 (5 bases). The CDR3 runs to 16 residues. CDR1 is SEHNR and CDR2 is FQNEAQ in the germline V gene (reference sequence). The germline V and J ends were trimmed by 5 bases and 0 bases, with 11 bases remaining between them. CDR3 DNA sequence: TGTGCCAGCAGCCGGGGGGTGAGCTCCTATAATTCACCCCTCCACTTT. This codes for CASSRGVSSYNSPLHF.

The chain is built from TRBV7-2 and TRBJ1-5, with 7 bases identical to TRBD1. CDR1 and CDR2 from the germline V gene are SGHTA and FQGNSA. The J segment lost 0 bases and the V segment lost 5 bases, leaving 10 bases of the junction unmatched. CDR3 length: 17 amino acids. DNA for the CDR3: TGTGCCAGCAGCAGAGAGGGACAGTCCGATAGCAATCAGCCCCAGCATTTT. Its translation: CASSREGQSDSNQPQHF.

Concerning this clone itself: Other DNA sequences within the sample encode an identical CDR3. The chain combines TRBV5-1 with TRBJ1-6; 9 nucleotides align to TRBD1. The CDR3 covers 15 residues. The germline gives CDR1 SGHRS, CDR2 YFSETQ. Trimming cost V 4 bases and J 6 bases; bases outside gene matches: 5. The CDR3 bases are TGCGCCAGCAGCCCGGACAGGGGCGGTAATTCACCCCTCCACTTT. Its translation is CASSPDRGGNSPLHF.

The V call is TRBV5-1, the J call TRBJ2-1; 7 bases match TRBD1. This CDR3 has 14 amino acids. CDR1 and CDR2 from the germline V gene are SGHRS and YFSETQ. After removal of 0 bases from V and 7 bases from J, the junction contained 4 bases not matched to a gene. The DNA of the CDR3 is TGCGCCAGCAGCTTGGCCGCGACAGGGAATGAGCAGTTCTTC. Translating it yields CASSLAATGNEQFF.

V is TRBV9 and J is TRBJ1-2; TRBD1 matches 7 bases. Germline CDR1 SGDLS, CDR2 YYNGEE. The CDR3 covers 13 residues. V was clipped by 4 bases and J by 3 bases; unmatched bases: 3. The CDR3 is CASSTGTDYGYTF. CDR3 DNA sequence: TGTGCCAGCAGCACGGGGACAGACTATGGCTACACCTTC.

This clone was counted only a few times. The chain is built from TRBV27 and TRBJ1-1; no definite D call. The CDR3 is made up of 12 amino acids. Deletions cut 5 bases from V and 2 bases from J, with 6 bases between. Germline loops: CDR1 MNHEY, CDR2 SMNVEV (reference sequence). The CDR3 region has the DNA TGTGCCAGCAGTACACTAAACACTGAAGCTTTCTTT. It yields the protein CASSTLNTEAFF.

This sequence joins TRBV2 and TRBJ2-7; D gene unclear. Trimming removed 5 bases from V and 2 bases from J, with 13 bases in between. The CDR3 runs to 14 residues. Per the germline V gene, CDR1 is SNHLY and CDR2 is FYNNEI. DNA of the CDR3: TGTGCCAGCAGTCGCCGGGTGGCTACCTACGAGCAGTACTTC. This sequence encodes CASSRRVATYEQYF. Supplemented by reference TRBV2 and TRBJ2-7, the full variable domain reads EPEVTQTPSHQVTQMGQEVILRCVPISNHLYFYWYRQILGQKVEFLVSFYNNEISEKSEIFDDQFSVERPDGSNFTLKIRSTKLEDSAMYFCASSRRVATYEQYFGPGTRLTVT.

This clone is a singleton in its sample. The chain recombines TRBV7-9 with TRBJ1-1; D gene uncertain. This CDR3 contains 13 residues. CDR1 is SEHNR and CDR2 is FQNEAQ in the germline V gene (reference sequence). V gave up 6 bases and J gave up 0 bases, with 8 bases separating them. CDR3 DNA sequence: TGTGCCAGCAGGCGAGTGGTGAACACTGAAGCTTTCTTT. Translating it yields CASRRVVNTEAFF.

The rearrangement joins TRBV18 to TRBJ1-2; 8 bases fit TRBD1. This CDR3 spans 15 amino acids. After removal of 3 bases from V and 5 bases from J, the junction contained 8 bases not matched to a gene. In germline, CDR1 is KGHSH, CDR2 LQKENI. DNA for the CDR3: TGTGCCAGCTCACCCCTGGACAGGGCACAATATGGCTACACCTTC. Translation: CASSPLDRAQYGYTF. The full variable domain, in which reference TRBV18 and TRBJ1-2 provide the parts outside the CDR3, is NAGVMQNPRHLVRRRGQEARLRCSPMKGHSHVYWYRQLPEEGLKFMVYLQKENIIDESGMPKERFSAEFPKEGPSILRIQQVVRGDSAAYFCASSPLDRAQYGYTFGSGTRLTVV.

This chain connects TRBV7-2 to TRBJ1-5; 8 nucleotides align to TRBD1. With V trimmed by 2 bases and J by 6 bases, 6 bases remained unmatched. CDR3 size: 15 residues. CDR1 SGHTA and CDR2 FQGNSA come from the germline V gene. As DNA, the CDR3 is TGTGCCAGCAGCTTATTTAACAGGGGGTCTCAGCCCCAGCATTTT. It specifies CASSLFNRGSQPQHF. The full variable domain, with the rest looked up from reference TRBV7-2 and TRBJ1-5, is GAGVSQSPSNKVTEKGKDVELRCDPISGHTALYWYRQSLGQGLEFLIYFQGNSAPDKSGLPSDRFSAERTGGSVSTLTIQRTQQEDSAVYLCASSLFNRGSQPQHFGDGTRLSIL.

The chain employs TRBV6-2 or TRBV6-3 and TRBJ1-4; possible D gene TRBD1, 5 bases. Trimming left V 5 bases short and J 5 bases short, with 21 bases between. The length of the CDR3 is 17 residues. The germline gives CDR1 MNHEY, CDR2 SVGEGT. The chain's CDR3 is CASSPLLTTEHNEKLFF. CDR3 coding DNA: TGTGCCAGCAGTCCCCTTTTGACGACAGAGCACAATGAAAAACTGTTTTTT.

The V gene is TRBV11-1, the J gene TRBJ1-6, with D possibly matching TRBD1 (5 bases). Deletions cut 0 bases from V and 9 bases from J, with 12 bases between. The CDR3 sequence is 15 residues long. Looked up from germline, CDR1 is SGHAT and CDR2 is FQDESV (reference sequence). The CDR3 nucleotides read TGTGCCAGCAGCTTAGCACAGGCTGATGTTTCACCCCTCCACTTT. Protein sequence: CASSLAQADVSPLHF. The variable domain in full, completed from reference TRBV11-1 and TRBJ1-6, reads EAEVAQSPRYKITEKSQAVAFWCDPISGHATLYWYRQILGQGPELLVQFQDESVVDDSQLPKDRFSAERLKGVDSTLKIQPAELGDSAMYLCASSLAQADVSPLHFGNGTRLTVT.

The chain employs TRBV6-1 and TRBJ2-1, with D unclear. CDR1 is MNHNS, CDR2 SASEGT, per germline. V was cut by 2 bases and J by 8 bases, with 13 bases left in between. CDR3 length: 14 amino acids. CDR3 DNA: TGTGCCAGCAGTGAACTAAGGTTTGCGGATGAGCAGTTCTTC. Amino acid sequence: CASSELRFADEQFF.

The chain couples TRBV5-1 to TRBJ1-1, with no clear D. Per germline, CDR1 SGHRS and CDR2 YFSETQ. The CDR3 is 14 amino acids. Deletions cut 5 bases from V and 1 base from J, with 12 bases between. CDR3 in DNA: TGCGCCAGCAGAACCAACGAGCCGAACACTGAAGCTTTCTTT. It translates to CASRTNEPNTEAFF.